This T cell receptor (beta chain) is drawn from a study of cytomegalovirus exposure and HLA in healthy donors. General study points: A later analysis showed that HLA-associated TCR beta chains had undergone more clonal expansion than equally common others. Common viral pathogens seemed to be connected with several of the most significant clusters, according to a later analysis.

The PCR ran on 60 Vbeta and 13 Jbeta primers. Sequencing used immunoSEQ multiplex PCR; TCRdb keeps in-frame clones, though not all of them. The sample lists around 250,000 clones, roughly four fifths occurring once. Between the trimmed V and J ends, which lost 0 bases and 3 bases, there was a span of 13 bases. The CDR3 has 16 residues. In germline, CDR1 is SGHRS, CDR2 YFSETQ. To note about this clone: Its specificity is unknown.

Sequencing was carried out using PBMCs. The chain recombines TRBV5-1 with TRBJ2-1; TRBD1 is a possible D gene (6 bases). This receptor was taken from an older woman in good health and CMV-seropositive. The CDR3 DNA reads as TGCGCCAGCAGCTTGGGGGGACCAGGGGTCTACAATGAGCAGTTCTTC. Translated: CASSLGGPGVYNEQFF.